This TCR beta chain emerged from a study of T cell responses to AZD1222 COVID-19 vaccine. V shed 4 bases and J shed 6 bases, with 7 bases lying between them. The CDR3 runs 13 residues. Germline V gene sequence: CDR1 SNHLY, CDR2 FYNNEI. TCRdb's copy holds only in-frame clones and misses some; the assay was immunoSEQ multiplex PCR. Found here are approximately 150,000 clones, about 86% of them singletons; the top ten hold 5.1%. This clonotype originated in an adult who received the AZD1222 COVID-19 vaccine. The chain carries TRBV2 and TRBJ1-6, with a tentative D call TRBD1 (5 bases). The material sequenced was peripheral blood, taken 28 days after the second AZD1222 dose. The CDR3 DNA is TGTGCCAGCAGTGCACAGGTTAATTCACCCCTCCACTTT. Protein product: CASSAQVNSPLHF.